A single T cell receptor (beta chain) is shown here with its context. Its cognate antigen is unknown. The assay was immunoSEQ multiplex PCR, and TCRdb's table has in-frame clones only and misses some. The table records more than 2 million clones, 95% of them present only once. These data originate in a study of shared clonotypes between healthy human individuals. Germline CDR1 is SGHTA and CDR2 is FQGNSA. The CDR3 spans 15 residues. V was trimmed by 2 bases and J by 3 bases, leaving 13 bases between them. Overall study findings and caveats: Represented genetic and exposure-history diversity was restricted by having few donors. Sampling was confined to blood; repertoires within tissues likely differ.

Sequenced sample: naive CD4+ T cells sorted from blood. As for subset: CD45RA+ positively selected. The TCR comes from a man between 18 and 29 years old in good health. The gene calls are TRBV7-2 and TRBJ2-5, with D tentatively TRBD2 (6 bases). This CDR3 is CASSLTFAGKETQYF. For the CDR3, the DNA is TGTGCCAGCAGCTTAACGTTTGCGGGGAAAGAGACCCAGTACTTC.